This T cell receptor beta chain emerged from a study of Ad26.COV2.S vaccination and SARS-CoV-2 variants. The data were produced by immunoSEQ multiplex PCR, yet TCRdb's version contains in-frame clones alone and is incomplete. Of a few hundred thousand clones listed, around 87% are singletons. Treatment given: around 19 received Ad26.COV2.S at low or high dose, single or two shots; about five received placebo; per-sample allocation not given. Following the first vaccine or placebo injection, samples were taken on day 63. CDR1 is ENHRY, CDR2 SYGVKD, per germline. The CDR3 runs 15 residues. The V and J ends lost 6 bases and 4 bases, in that order; junction bases with no gene match: 9.

The sample in question was peripheral blood, obtained in a trial of Ad26.COV2.S vaccine versus placebo. This clonotype was obtained from a person between 18 and 65 years old who received the Ad26.COV2.S COVID-19 vaccine or a placebo. The chain links TRBV10-3 to TRBJ2-5; 9 bases map to TRBD1. The CDR3 region is CAISPGQGRGETQYF. The CDR3 DNA is TGTGCCATCAGCCCGGGACAGGGACGGGGAGAGACCCAGTACTTC.